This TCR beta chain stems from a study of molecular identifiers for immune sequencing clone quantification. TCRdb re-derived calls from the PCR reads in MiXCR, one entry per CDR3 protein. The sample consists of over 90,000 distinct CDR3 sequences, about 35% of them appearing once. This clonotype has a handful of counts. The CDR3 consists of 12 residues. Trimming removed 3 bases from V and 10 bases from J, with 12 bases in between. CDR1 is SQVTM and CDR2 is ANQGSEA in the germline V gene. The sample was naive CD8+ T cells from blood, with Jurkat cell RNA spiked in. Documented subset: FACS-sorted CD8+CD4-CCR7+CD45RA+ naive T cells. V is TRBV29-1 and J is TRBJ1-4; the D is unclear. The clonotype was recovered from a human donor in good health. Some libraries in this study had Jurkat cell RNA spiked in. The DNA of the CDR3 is TGCAGCGTTGATGATGGACTTGGAAAACTGTTTTTT. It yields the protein CSVDDGLGKLFF. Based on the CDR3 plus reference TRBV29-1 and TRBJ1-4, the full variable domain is SAVISQKPSRDICQRGTSLTIQCQVDSQVTMMFWYRQQPGQSLTLIATANQGSEATYESGFVIDKFPISRPNLTFSTLTVSNMSPEDSSIYLCSVDDGLGKLFFGSGTQLSVL.